The entry below describes one T cell receptor (beta chain). Clones were sequenced by immunoSEQ multiplex PCR, and TCRdb holds only the in-frame ones, with some missing. The repertoire holds about 100,000 clones, with about 88% as singletons. The sample originates from a study of control samples from healthy donors and cancer patients. The CDR3 is 20 amino acids. After removal of 6 bases from V and 3 bases from J, the junction contained 13 bases not matched to a gene. Germline V gives CDR1 MDHEN, CDR2 SYDVKM. This sequence originates from a woman between 50 and 59 years old in good health. Sequenced input: blood. The chain has TRBV28 and TRBJ2-2, with TRBD2 matching 16 bases. CDR3 in DNA: TGTGCCAGCAGATCACATGCGGGACTAGCGGGAGGGCCAGACACCGGGGAGCTGTTTTTT. This sequence encodes CASRSHAGLAGGPDTGELFF.